These 21 T cell receptor beta chains came from one sample sequenced in a study of graft-versus-host responses after intestinal transplantation. Data came from immunoSEQ multiplex PCR; TCRdb stores just in-frame clones and leaves some out. The data show about 92,000 clones, 90% to 95% seen once. Their antigens remain unidentified. The sample consisted of unstimulated CD8+ T cells sorted from spleen or lymph node cells, taken before intestinal transplant. Receptors were obtained from a human donor who received an intestinal transplant.

The chain is built from TRBV5-6 and TRBJ2-2; tentative D call: TRBD2 (5 bases). Trimming removed 2 bases from V and 3 bases from J, with 5 bases in between. CDR3 length equals 13 residues. Germline V gene sequence: CDR1 SGHDT, CDR2 YYEEEE. The CDR3 is CASSFGDTGELFF. CDR3 DNA sequence: TGTGCCAGCAGCTTCGGGGACACCGGGGAGCTGTTTTTT.

The V call is TRBV7-3, the J call TRBJ2-2; D perhaps matches TRBD2 (7 bases). This CDR3 contains 16 residues. The V end lost 2 bases, the J end lost 3 bases, and 13 bases lay between the germline ends. Germline assignment: CDR1 SGHTA and CDR2 FQGTGA. In DNA, the CDR3 is TGTGCCAGCAGCTTAGGTCCGCGGGGGCACACCGGGGAGCTGTTTTTT. It encodes CASSLGPRGHTGELFF. Based on the CDR3 plus reference TRBV7-3 and TRBJ2-2, the full variable domain is GAGVSQTPSNKVTEKGKYVELRCDPISGHTALYWYRQSLGQGPEFLIYFQGTGAADDSGLPNDRFFAVRPEGSVSTLKIQRTERGDSAVYLCASSLGPRGHTGELFFGEGSRLTVL.

CDR3 sequence reads: CASSFGSSGANVLTF. The CDR3 DNA follows: TGTGCCAGCAGCTTCGGGTCGTCCGGGGCCAACGTCCTGACTTTC. V and J are TRBV7-9 and TRBJ2-6; D not resolved. Trimming removed 3 bases at V and 4 bases at J, with 10 bases between. The CDR3 runs 15 residues. Germline V CDR1 and CDR2: SEHNR, FQNEAQ (reference sequence). The whole variable domain, filled in from reference TRBV7-9 and TRBJ2-6, reads DTGVSQNPRHKITKRGQNVTFRCDPISEHNRLYWYRQTLGQGPEFLTYFQNEAQLEKSRLLSDRFSAERPKGSFSTLEIQRTEQGDSAMYLCASSFGSSGANVLTFGAGSRLTVL.

The chain carries TRBV11-2 and TRBJ2-7; D perhaps matches TRBD1 (5 bases). This CDR3 is 13 amino acids long. Germline CDR1 is SGHAT and CDR2 is FQNNGV. V was trimmed by 3 bases and J by 1 base, leaving 7 bases between them. The CDR3 region has the DNA TGTGCCAGCAGCTTCCCAGGGTCCTACGAGCAGTACTTC. It translates to CASSFPGSYEQYF.

J is TRBJ1-2 and V is TRBV15, with a weak D call TRBD1 (5 bases). The length of the CDR3 is 15 residues. V was shortened by 1 base and J by 7 bases, with 16 bases between the two germline ends. Looked up from germline, CDR1 is LNHNV and CDR2 is YYDKDF (reference sequence). Written as DNA, the CDR3 is TGTGCCACCAGCAGAGTGCAACTGAGGGGAGGTGGCTACACCTTC. Residues: CATSRVQLRGGGYTF.

The V call is TRBV19, the J call TRBJ2-3; TRBD2 is a possible D gene (5 bases). The germline V and J ends were trimmed by 2 bases and 2 bases, with 11 bases remaining between them. The V gene's germline CDR1 is LNHDA and CDR2 SQIVND (reference sequence). The CDR3 extends over 15 amino acids. Written as DNA, the CDR3 is TGTGCCAGTAGTATATATGAGGGCTTCACAGATACGCAGTATTTT. It codes for CASSIYEGFTDTQYF.

The V call is TRBV5-4, the J call TRBJ1-5; no firm D call. Trimming stripped 4 bases from V and 6 bases from J, with 17 bases between. The CDR3 covers 15 residues. Per germline, CDR1 SGHNT and CDR2 YYREEE (reference sequence). The CDR3 DNA sequence: TGTGCCAGCAGCGTGACCCCCGGGGATGGTCAGCCCCAGCATTTT. This translates into CASSVTPGDGQPQHF.

In nucleotides, the CDR3 is TGTGCCAGCAGCCCAGGGATGGGCACAGATACGCAGTATTTT. Protein product: CASSPGMGTDTQYF. V and J are TRBV11-3 and TRBJ2-3, with D possibly matching TRBD1 (5 bases). The CDR3 has 14 residues. V was trimmed by 5 bases and J by 1 base, leaving 10 bases between them. Germline lookup yields CDR1 SGHNT and CDR2 YENEEA.

The rearrangement uses TRBV13 and TRBJ2-7; TRBD2 matches at 9 bases. The V gene's germline CDR1 is PRHDT and CDR2 FYEKMQ (reference sequence). V was clipped by 5 bases and J by 3 bases; unmatched bases: 8. The CDR3 sequence is 15 residues long. The DNA for the CDR3 is TGTGCCAGCAGCCTCCTTCGTAGCGGGAGCTACGAGCAGTACTTC. This encodes CASSLLRSGSYEQYF.

The rearrangement joins TRBV6-5 to TRBJ2-7; D is perhaps TRBD1 (6 bases). The germline gives CDR1 MNHEY, CDR2 SVGAGI. V was trimmed by 6 bases and J by 7 bases, leaving 16 bases between them. CDR3 length: 13 residues. CDR3 coding DNA: TGTGCCAGCAGCAATACAGGGTCGGGTGAGCAGTACTTC. Protein product: CASSNTGSGEQYF.

The chain carries TRBV9 and TRBJ1-5; perhaps TRBD1 as D (5 bases). CDR1 and CDR2 (germline): SGDLS, YYNGEE. The CDR3 sequence is 15 residues long. V was shortened by 0 bases and J by 6 bases, with 13 bases between the two germline ends. CDR3 sequence: CASSVEAGDTQPQHF. As DNA, the CDR3 is TGTGCCAGCAGCGTAGAGGCGGGGGATACTCAGCCCCAGCATTTT.

V gene TRBV7-9 combines with J gene TRBJ2-5; D call uncertain. The CDR3 extends over 14 amino acids. V shed 5 bases and J shed 4 bases, with 14 bases lying between them. Per the germline V gene, CDR1 is SEHNR and CDR2 is FQNEAQ (reference sequence). CDR3 sequence (DNA): TGTGCCAGCAGCCCCGGCGGTTTCGTAGAGACCCAGTACTTC. It yields the protein CASSPGGFVETQYF.

The J gene is TRBJ2-7, the V gene TRBV11-2; 8 bases are shared with TRBD1. Germline V CDR1 and CDR2: SGHAT, FQNNGV. The CDR3 is made up of 14 amino acids. V was pared by 3 bases and J by 3 bases, with 4 bases of the junction left unmatched. CDR3 loop: CASSFGQGDYEQYF. CDR3 coding DNA: TGTGCCAGCAGCTTTGGACAGGGTGACTACGAGCAGTACTTC.

The table lists this clone with a few counts. The chain combines TRBV2 with TRBJ2-7, with D possibly TRBD2 on 5 matching bases. CDR1 is SNHLY and CDR2 is FYNNEI in the germline V gene. Trimming took off 7 bases at V and 3 bases at J, with 7 bases between the two ends. The CDR3 extends over 11 amino acids. In nucleotides, the CDR3 is TGTGCCAGCATGGACTTCTACGAGCAGTACTTC. Protein sequence: CASMDFYEQYF.

CDR3 in amino acids: CASRKQVYLEETQYF. The CDR3 coding sequence is TGTGCCAGCCGAAAGCAGGTTTATTTAGAAGAGACCCAGTACTTC. The genes are TRBV5-7 and TRBJ2-5, with D unresolved. TRBV5-7 falls under the ORF class, with uncertain function. V lost 7 bases, J lost 3 bases, and 19 bases lay in between. The CDR3 loop spans 15 amino acids.

The CDR3 loop reads CASGYTSGGYNEQFF. CDR3 sequence (DNA): TGTGCTAGTGGATACACTAGCGGGGGGTACAATGAGCAGTTCTTC. The chain joins TRBV12-5 to TRBJ2-1, with TRBD2 matching 12 bases. The CDR3 has 15 residues. Germline V gives CDR1 LGHNT, CDR2 FRNRAP. The ends lost 6 bases at V and 4 bases at J; junction bases unmatched: 4.

The rearrangement links TRBV7-6 to TRBJ2-2, with 12 bases that match TRBD2. The CDR3 sequence is 16 residues long. The J segment lost 6 bases and the V segment lost 4 bases, leaving 6 bases of the junction unmatched. Looked up from germline, CDR1 is SGHVS and CDR2 is FNYEAQ. For the CDR3, the DNA is TGTGCCAGCAGCTACTCGACTAGCGGGGGTTCCGGGGAGCTGTTTTTT. It encodes CASSYSTSGGSGELFF.

The V and J genes are TRBV29-1 and TRBJ1-2, with TRBD1 as a possible D gene (5 bases). CDR3 size: 14 residues. From germline, CDR1 is SQVTM and CDR2 ANQGSEA. V gave up 1 base and J gave up 8 bases, with 17 bases separating them. DNA of the CDR3: TGCAGCGTTGAAGTGAGGAGGGGCTCGCGGGGCTACACCTTC. Encoded protein: CSVEVRRGSRGYTF.

V is TRBV2 and J is TRBJ2-1; D might be TRBD2 (5 bases). Trimming cost V 4 bases and J 0 bases, with 10 bases left between them. The CDR3 spans 15 residues. Germline loops: CDR1 SNHLY, CDR2 FYNNEI. In nucleotides, the CDR3 is TGTGCCAGCAGTGTGGGTAGCGCCTCCTACAATGAGCAGTTCTTC. Translated: CASSVGSASYNEQFF.

This clone was seen a few times. The V call is TRBV6-6, the J call TRBJ1-4, with D unresolved. Germline V gives CDR1 MNHNY, CDR2 SVGAGI (reference sequence). CDR3 length: 15 residues. V shed 6 bases and J shed 0 bases, with 11 bases lying between them. CDR3 nucleotide sequence: TGTGCCAGCAGCCTTTACCGAACAACTAATGAAAAACTGTTTTTT. Protein sequence: CASSLYRTTNEKLFF.

This chain connects TRBV27 to TRBJ2-1, with 10 bases fitting TRBD1. CDR3 length: 17 amino acids. The J segment lost 5 bases and the V segment lost 4 bases, leaving 11 bases of the junction unmatched. The germline gives CDR1 MNHEY, CDR2 SMNVEV (reference sequence). CDR3 in amino acids: CASSSLDRGGPDNEQFF. As DNA, the CDR3 is TGTGCCAGCAGTTCCTTGGACAGGGGGGGTCCTGACAATGAGCAGTTCTTC.